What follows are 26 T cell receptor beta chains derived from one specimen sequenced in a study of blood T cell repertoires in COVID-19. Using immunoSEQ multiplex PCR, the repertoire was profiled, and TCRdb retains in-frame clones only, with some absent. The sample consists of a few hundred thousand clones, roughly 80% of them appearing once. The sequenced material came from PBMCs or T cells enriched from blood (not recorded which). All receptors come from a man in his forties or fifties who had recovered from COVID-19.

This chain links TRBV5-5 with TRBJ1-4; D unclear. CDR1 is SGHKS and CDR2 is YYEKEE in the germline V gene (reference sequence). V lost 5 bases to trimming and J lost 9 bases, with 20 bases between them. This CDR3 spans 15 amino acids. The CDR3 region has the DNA TGTGCCAGCAGACACGCTCCGGCGGAGGTCAAAAAACTGTTTTTT. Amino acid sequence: CASRHAPAEVKKLFF.

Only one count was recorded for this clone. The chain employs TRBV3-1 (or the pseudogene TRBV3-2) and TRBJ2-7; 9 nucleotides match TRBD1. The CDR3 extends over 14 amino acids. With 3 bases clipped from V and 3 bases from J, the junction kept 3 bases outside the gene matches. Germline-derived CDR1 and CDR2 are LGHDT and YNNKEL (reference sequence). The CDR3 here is CASSHNRGLYEQYF. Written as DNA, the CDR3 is TGTGCCAGCAGCCATAACAGGGGGCTCTACGAGCAGTACTTC.

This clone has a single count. The CDR3 DNA sequence: TGTGCCACAATGGGAGGCCAGGGTCGGCGGGAGGGCGATGAGCAGTTCTTC. Translated, it gives CATMGGQGRREGDEQFF. This sequence joins TRBV24-1 and TRBJ2-1; 9 bases map to TRBD2. Germline V lookup: CDR1 KGHDR, CDR2 SFDVKD. With V trimmed by 10 bases and J by 8 bases, 20 bases remained unmatched. This CDR3 has 17 amino acids.

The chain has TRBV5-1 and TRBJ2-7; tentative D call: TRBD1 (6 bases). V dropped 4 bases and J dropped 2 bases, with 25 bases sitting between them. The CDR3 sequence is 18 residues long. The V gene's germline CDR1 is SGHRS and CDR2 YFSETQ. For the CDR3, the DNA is TGCGCCAGCAGCCGTACCCAGACCACAGGGTCTAAAACCTACGAGCAGTACTTC. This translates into CASSRTQTTGSKTYEQYF.

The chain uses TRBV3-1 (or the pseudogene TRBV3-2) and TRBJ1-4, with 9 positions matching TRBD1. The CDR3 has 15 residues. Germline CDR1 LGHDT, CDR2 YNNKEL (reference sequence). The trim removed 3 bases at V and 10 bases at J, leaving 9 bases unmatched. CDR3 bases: TGTGCCAGCAGCCAGGGACAGGGTAGGATCGGAAAACTGTTTTTT. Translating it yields CASSQGQGRIGKLFF.

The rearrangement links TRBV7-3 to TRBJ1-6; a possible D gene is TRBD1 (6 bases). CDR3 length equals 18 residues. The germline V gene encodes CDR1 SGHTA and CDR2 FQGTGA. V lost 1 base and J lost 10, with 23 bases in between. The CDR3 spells CASSLKGGQVGLNSPLHF. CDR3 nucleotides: TGTGCCAGCAGCTTAAAAGGGGGACAAGTCGGGCTGAACTCACCCCTCCACTTT.

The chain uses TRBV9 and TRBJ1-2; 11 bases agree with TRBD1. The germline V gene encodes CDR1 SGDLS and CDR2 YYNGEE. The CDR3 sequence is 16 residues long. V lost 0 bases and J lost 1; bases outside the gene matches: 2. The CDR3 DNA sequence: TGTGCCAGCAGCGTAGGAGGGACAGGGGGTAACTATGGCTACACCTTC. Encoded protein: CASSVGGTGGNYGYTF. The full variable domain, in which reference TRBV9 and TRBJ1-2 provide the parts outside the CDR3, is DSGVTQTPKHLITATGQRVTLRCSPRSGDLSVYWYQQSLDQGLQFLIQYYNGEERAKGNILERFSAQQFPDLHSELNLSSLELGDSALYFCASSVGGTGGNYGYTFGSGTRLTVV.

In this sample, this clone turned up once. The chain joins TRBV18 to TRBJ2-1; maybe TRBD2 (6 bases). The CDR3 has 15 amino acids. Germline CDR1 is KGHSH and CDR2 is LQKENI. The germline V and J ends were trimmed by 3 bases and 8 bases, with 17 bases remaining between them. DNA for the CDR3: TGTGCCAGCTCACCGGTCCGGGAGAGGTTCCATGAGCAGTTCTTC. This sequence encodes CASSPVRERFHEQFF.

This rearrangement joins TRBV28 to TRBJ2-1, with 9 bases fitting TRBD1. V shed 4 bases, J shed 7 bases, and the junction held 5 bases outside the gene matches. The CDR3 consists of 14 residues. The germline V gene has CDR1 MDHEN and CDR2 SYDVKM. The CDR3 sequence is CASSSGQGGNEQFF. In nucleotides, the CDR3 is TGTGCCAGCAGTTCGGGACAGGGAGGGAATGAGCAGTTCTTC.

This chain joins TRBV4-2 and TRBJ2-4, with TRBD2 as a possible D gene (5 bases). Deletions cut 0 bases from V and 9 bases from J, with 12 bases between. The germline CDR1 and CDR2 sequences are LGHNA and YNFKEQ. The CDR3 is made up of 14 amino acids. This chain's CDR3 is CASSQDPSSSIQYF. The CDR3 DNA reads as TGTGCCAGCAGCCAAGATCCTAGCAGTAGCATTCAGTACTTC.

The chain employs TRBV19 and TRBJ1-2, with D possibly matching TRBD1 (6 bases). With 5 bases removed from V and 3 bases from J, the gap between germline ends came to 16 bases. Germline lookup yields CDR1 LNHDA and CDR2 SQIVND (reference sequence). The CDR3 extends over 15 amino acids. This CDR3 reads CASSSRGAGDYGYTF. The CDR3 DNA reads TGTGCCAGTAGTTCCCGGGGGGCAGGCGACTATGGCTACACCTTC.

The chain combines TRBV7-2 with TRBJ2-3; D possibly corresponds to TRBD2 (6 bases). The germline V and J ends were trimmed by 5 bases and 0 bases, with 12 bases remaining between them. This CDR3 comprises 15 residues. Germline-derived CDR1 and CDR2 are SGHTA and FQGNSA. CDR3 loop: CASSLRAGSTDTQYF. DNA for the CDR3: TGTGCCAGCAGCCTAAGGGCGGGGAGCACAGATACGCAGTATTTT.

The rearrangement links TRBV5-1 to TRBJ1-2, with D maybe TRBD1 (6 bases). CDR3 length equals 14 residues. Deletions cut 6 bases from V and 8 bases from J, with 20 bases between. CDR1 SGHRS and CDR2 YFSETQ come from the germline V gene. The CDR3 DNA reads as TGCGCCAGCACCCAATTGGCGTCAGGGGTCGGCTACACCTTC. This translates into CASTQLASGVGYTF.

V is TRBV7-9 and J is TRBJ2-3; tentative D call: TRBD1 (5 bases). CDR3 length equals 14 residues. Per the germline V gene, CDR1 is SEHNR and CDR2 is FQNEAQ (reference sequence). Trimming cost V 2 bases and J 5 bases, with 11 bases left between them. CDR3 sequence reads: CASSLIMGLDTQYF. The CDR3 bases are TGTGCCAGCAGCTTAATTATGGGGCTAGATACGCAGTATTTT. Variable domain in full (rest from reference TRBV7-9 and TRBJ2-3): DTGVSQNPRHKITKRGQNVTFRCDPISEHNRLYWYRQTLGQGPEFLTYFQNEAQLEKSRLLSDRFSAERPKGSFSTLEIQRTEQGDSAMYLCASSLIMGLDTQYFGPGTRLTVL.

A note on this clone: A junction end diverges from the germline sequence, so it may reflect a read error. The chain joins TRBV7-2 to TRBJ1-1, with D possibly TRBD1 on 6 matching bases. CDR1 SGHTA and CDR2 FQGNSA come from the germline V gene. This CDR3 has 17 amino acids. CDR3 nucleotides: TGTGCCAGCACCTTAGCACGGGGACACTCCGCGAACACTGAAGCTTTCTTT. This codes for CASTLARGHSANTEAFF.

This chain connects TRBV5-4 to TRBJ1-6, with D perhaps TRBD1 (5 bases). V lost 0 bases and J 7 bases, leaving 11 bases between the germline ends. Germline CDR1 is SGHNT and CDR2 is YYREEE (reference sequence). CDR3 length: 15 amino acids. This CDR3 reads CASSLDRSGNSPLHF. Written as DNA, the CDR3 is TGTGCCAGCAGCTTGGACAGGAGTGGAAATTCACCCCTCCACTTT.

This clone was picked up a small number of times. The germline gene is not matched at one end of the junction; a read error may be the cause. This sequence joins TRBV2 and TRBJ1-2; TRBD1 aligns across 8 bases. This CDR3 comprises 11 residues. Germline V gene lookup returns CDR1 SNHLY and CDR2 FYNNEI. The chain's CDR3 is CGGTGPYGYTF. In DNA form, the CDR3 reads TGCGGGGGGACAGGACCCTATGGCTACACCTTC.

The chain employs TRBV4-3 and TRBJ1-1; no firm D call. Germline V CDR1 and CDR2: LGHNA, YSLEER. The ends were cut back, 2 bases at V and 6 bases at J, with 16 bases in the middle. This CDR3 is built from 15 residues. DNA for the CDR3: TGCGCCAGCAGCCAATGGGCAGGCCGAGCCTCTGAAGCTTTCTTT. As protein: CASSQWAGRASEAFF.

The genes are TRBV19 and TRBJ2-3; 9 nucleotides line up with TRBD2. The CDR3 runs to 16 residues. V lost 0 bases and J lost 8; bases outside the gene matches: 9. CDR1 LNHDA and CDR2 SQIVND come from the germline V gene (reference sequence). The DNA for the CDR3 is TGTGCCAGTAGTATAGATGTAGCGGGAGCACGCGGTACGCAGTATTTT. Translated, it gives CASSIDVAGARGTQYF.

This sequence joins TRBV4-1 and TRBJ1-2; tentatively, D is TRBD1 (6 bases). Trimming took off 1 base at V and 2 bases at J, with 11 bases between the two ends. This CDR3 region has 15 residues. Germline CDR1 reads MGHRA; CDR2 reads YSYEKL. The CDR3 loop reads CASSQAEGQNYGYTF. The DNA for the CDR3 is TGCGCCAGCAGCCAAGCCGAAGGACAGAACTATGGCTACACCTTC.

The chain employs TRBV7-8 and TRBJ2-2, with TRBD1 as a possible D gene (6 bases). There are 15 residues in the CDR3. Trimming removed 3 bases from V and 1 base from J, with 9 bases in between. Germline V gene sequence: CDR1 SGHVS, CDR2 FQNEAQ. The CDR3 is CASSLGTQNTGELFF. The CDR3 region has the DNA TGTGCCAGCAGCTTGGGGACACAGAACACCGGGGAGCTGTTTTTT.

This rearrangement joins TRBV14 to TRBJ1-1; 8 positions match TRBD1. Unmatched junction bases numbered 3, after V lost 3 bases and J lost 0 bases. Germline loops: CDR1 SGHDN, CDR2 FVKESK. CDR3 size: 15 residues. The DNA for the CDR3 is TGTGCCAGCAGCCACAGACAGGGGTTGAACACTGAAGCTTTCTTT. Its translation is CASSHRQGLNTEAFF.

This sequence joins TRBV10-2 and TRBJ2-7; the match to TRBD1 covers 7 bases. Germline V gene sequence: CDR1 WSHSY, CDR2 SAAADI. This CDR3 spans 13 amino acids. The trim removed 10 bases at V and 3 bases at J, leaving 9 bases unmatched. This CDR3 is CATARQGDYEQYF. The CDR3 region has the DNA TGCGCCACCGCAAGACAGGGAGACTACGAGCAGTACTTC.

CDR3 sequence reads: CATRGDGYTF. In nucleotides, the CDR3 is TGTGCCACCAGAGGGGATGGCTACACCTTC. The chain has TRBV6-6 and TRBJ1-2, with D possibly matching TRBD1 (5 bases). CDR3 size: 10 residues. The germline V gene has CDR1 MNHNY and CDR2 SVGAGI (reference sequence). V was cut by 10 bases and J by 6 bases, with 9 bases left in between.

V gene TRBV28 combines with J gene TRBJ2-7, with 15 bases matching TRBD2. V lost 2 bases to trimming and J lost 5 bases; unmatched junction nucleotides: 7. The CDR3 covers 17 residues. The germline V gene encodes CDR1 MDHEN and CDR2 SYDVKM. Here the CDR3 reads CASSLDGTSGRKDEQYF. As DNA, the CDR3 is TGTGCCAGCAGTTTAGATGGGACTAGCGGGAGGAAAGACGAGCAGTACTTC.

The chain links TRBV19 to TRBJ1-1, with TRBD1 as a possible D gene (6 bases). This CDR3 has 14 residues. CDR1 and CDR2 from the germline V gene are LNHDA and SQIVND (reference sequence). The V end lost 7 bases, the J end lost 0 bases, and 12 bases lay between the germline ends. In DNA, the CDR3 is TGTGCCAGTATGGACAGTACCATGAACACTGAAGCTTTCTTT. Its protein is CASMDSTMNTEAFF.